A single sample is the source of the 5 T cell receptor beta chains below, sequenced in a study of blood T cell repertoires in COVID-19. Sequencing was performed with immunoSEQ multiplex PCR; in TCRdb, only in-frame clones are kept and a portion is missing. The top ten clones hold around 1.1% of a sample with some 400,000 clones, around 89% of them seen once. Sequenced material: PBMCs or T cells enriched from blood (not recorded which). The receptors were gathered from a man aged 30 to 39 who had recovered from COVID-19.

The gene calls are TRBV29-1 and TRBJ2-5, with 8 bases aligning to TRBD1. Germline trimming cut 6 bases from V and 4 bases from J; bases unmatched to any gene: 4. CDR1 is SQVTM and CDR2 is ANQGSEA in the germline V gene. The CDR3 loop spans 12 amino acids. CDR3 nucleotide sequence: TGCAGCGTGACAGGGGTAGGAGAGACCCAGTACTTC. Translated, it gives CSVTGVGETQYF.

The chain combines TRBV6-6 with TRBJ2-7; the D gene is possibly TRBD2 (6 bases). V was clipped by 8 bases and J by 2 bases, with 13 bases between them. There are 13 residues in the CDR3. Germline CDR1 and CDR2: MNHNY and SVGAGI (reference sequence). Here the CDR3 reads CASAAGLAYEQYF. The CDR3, as DNA: TGTGCCAGCGCCGCGGGGCTAGCCTACGAGCAGTACTTC.

V gene TRBV5-1 combines with J gene TRBJ2-7, with D uncertain. This CDR3 has 15 amino acids. Trimming took 0 bases from V and 2 from J, leaving 12 bases between them. CDR1 SGHRS and CDR2 YFSETQ come from the germline V gene. In nucleotides, the CDR3 is TGCGCCAGCAGCTTGGAGGATAGCACCACCTACGAGCAGTACTTC. This sequence encodes CASSLEDSTTYEQYF. Drawing the rest from reference TRBV5-1 and TRBJ2-7, the complete variable domain is KAGVTQTPRYLIKTRGQQVTLSCSPISGHRSVSWYQQTPGQGLQFLFEYFSETQRNKGNFPGRFSGRQFSNSRSEMNVSTLELGDSALYLCASSLEDSTTYEQYFGPGTRLTVT.

The J gene is TRBJ2-3, the V gene TRBV10-3; 13 nucleotides align to TRBD2. CDR1 and CDR2 (germline): ENHRY, SYGVKD. This CDR3 region has 20 residues. Germline trimming cut 0 bases from V and 1 base from J; bases unmatched to any gene: 10. CDR3 residues: CAISESVLGLAGEGTDTQYF. In DNA form, the CDR3 reads TGTGCCATCAGTGAGTCTGTCCTTGGACTAGCGGGAGAGGGCACAGATACGCAGTATTTT.

V usage is TRBV18 and J usage is TRBJ2-5; maybe TRBD1 (6 bases). Deletions cut 3 bases from V and 3 bases from J, with 8 bases between. This CDR3 is built from 13 residues. Germline CDR1 and CDR2: KGHSH and LQKENI. CDR3 bases: TGTGCCAGCTCACCCTGGACAGAAGAGACCCAGTACTTC. This translates into CASSPWTEETQYF. Drawing the rest from reference TRBV18 and TRBJ2-5, the complete variable domain is NAGVMQNPRHLVRRRGQEARLRCSPMKGHSHVYWYRQLPEEGLKFMVYLQKENIIDESGMPKERFSAEFPKEGPSILRIQQVVRGDSAAYFCASSPWTEETQYFGPGTRLLVL.